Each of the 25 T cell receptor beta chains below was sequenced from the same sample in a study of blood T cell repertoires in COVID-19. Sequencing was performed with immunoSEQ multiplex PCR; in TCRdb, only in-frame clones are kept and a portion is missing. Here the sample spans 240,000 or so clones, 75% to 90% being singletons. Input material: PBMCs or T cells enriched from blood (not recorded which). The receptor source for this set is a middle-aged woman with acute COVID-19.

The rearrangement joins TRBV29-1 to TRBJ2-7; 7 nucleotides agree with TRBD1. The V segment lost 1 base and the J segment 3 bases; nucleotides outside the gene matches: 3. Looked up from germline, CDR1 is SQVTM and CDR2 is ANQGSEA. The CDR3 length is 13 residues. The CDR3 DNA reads TGCAGCGTTGAAGTCTCAGGGGGCTACGAGCAGTACTTC. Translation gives CSVEVSGGYEQYF.

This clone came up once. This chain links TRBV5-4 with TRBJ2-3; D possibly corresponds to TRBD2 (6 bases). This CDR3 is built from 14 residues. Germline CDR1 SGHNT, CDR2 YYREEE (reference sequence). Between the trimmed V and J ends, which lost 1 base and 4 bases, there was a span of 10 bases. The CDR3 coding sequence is TGTGCCAGCAGCTTGCGGGAGTGGTCAGATACGCAGTATTTT. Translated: CASSLREWSDTQYF.

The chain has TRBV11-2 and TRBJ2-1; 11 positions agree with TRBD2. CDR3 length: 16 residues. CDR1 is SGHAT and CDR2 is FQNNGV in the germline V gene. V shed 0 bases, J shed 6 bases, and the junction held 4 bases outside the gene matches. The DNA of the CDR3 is TGTGCCAGCAGCTTAGATATAGCGGGAGGGAGCAATGAGCAGTTCTTC. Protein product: CASSLDIAGGSNEQFF.

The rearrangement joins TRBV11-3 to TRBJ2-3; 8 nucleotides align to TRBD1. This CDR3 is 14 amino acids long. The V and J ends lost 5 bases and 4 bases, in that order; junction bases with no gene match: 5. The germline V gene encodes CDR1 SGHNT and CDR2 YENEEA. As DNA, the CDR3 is TGTGCCAGCAGCCCGCTGGACAGGGCAGATACGCAGTATTTT. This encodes CASSPLDRADTQYF.

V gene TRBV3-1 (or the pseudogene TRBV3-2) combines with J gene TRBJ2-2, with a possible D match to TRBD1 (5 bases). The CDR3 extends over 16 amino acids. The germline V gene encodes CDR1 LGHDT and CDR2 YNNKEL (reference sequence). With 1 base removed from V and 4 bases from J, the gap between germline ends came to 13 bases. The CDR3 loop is CASSQVLRGSTGELFF. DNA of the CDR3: TGTGCCAGCAGCCAAGTTTTAAGGGGTTCCACCGGGGAGCTGTTTTTT.

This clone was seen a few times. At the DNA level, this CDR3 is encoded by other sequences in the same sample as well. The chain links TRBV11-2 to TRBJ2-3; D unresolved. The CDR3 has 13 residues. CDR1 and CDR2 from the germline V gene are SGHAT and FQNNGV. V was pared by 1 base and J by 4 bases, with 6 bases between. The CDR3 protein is CASSLAGPDTQYF. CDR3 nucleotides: TGTGCCAGCAGCTTAGCTGGGCCAGATACGCAGTATTTT.

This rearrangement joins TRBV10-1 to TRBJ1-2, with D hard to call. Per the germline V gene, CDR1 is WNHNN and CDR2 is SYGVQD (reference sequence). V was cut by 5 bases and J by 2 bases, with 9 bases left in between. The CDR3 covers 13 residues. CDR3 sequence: CASSQAPNYGYTF. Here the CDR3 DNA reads TGCGCCAGCAGTCAGGCTCCGAACTATGGCTACACCTTC.

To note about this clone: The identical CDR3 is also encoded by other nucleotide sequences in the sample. CDR3: CASSGDRGQPQHF. Written as DNA, the CDR3 is TGTGCCAGTTCCGGGGACAGGGGTCAGCCCCAGCATTTT. The chain employs TRBV19 and TRBJ1-5, with 10 bases matching TRBD1. Germline assignment: CDR1 LNHDA and CDR2 SQIVND (reference sequence). The trim removed 8 bases at V and 6 bases at J, leaving 4 bases unmatched. The CDR3 loop spans 13 amino acids.

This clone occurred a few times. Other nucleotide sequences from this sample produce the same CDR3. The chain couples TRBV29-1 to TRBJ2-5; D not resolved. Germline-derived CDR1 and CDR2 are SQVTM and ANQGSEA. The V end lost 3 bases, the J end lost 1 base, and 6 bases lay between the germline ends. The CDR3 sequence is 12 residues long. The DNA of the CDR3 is TGCAGCGTTGAGGCAGGCCAAGAGACCCAGTACTTC. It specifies CSVEAGQETQYF.

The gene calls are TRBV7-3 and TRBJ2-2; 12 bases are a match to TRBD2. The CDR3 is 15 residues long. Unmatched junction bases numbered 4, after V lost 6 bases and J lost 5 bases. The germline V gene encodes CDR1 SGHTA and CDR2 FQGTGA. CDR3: CASRRLAGETGELFF. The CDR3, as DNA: TGTGCCAGCAGGCGACTAGCGGGAGAGACCGGGGAGCTGTTTTTT.

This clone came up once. The CDR3: CASSPGYSGNTIYF. CDR3 DNA sequence: TGTGCCAGCAGCCCGGGGTACTCTGGAAACACCATATATTTT. This chain uses TRBV5-6 with TRBJ1-3; no clear D gene. V lost 4 bases and J lost 0, with 8 bases in between. This CDR3 comprises 14 residues. CDR1 is SGHDT, CDR2 YYEEEE, per germline. Full variable domain (remainder filled in from reference TRBV5-6 and TRBJ1-3): DAGVTQSPTHLIKTRGQQVTLRCSPKSGHDTVSWYQQALGQGPQFIFQYYEEEERQRGNFPDRFSGHQFPNYSSELNVNALLLGDSALYLCASSPGYSGNTIYFGEGSWLTVV.

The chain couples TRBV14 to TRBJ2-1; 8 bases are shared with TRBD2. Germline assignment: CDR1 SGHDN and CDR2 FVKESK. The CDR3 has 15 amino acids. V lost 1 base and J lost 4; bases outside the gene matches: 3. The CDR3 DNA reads TGTGCCAGCAGCCAAGCGGGGGGGGGTTACAATGAGCAGTTCTTC. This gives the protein CASSQAGGGYNEQFF.

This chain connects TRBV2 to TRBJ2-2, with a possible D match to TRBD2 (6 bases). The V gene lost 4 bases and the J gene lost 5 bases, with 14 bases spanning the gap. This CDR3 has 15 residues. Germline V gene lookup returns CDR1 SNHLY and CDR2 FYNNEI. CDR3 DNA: TGTGCCAGCAGTGGCTGGAGGGAAGGAACCGGGGAGCTGTTTTTT. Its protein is CASSGWREGTGELFF.

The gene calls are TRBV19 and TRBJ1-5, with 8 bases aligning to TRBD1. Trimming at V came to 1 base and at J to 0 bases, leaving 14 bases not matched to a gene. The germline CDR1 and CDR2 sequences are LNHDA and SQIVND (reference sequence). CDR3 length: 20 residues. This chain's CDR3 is CASSIVRPGGWSDSNQPQHF. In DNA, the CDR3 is TGTGCCAGTAGTATAGTTCGCCCAGGGGGCTGGAGTGATAGCAATCAGCCCCAGCATTTT.

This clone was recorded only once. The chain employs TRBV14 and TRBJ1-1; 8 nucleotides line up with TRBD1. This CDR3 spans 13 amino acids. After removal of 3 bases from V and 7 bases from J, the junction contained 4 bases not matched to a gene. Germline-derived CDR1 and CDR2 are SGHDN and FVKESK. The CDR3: CASSHLTGVEAFF. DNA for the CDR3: TGTGCCAGCAGCCACCTGACAGGGGTTGAAGCTTTCTTT.

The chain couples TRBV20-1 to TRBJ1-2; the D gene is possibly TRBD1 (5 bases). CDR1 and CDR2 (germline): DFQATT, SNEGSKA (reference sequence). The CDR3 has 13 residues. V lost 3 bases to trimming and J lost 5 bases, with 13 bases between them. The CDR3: CSASVGGRYGYTF. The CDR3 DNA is TGCAGTGCTAGTGTGGGGGGGAGGTATGGCTACACCTTC.

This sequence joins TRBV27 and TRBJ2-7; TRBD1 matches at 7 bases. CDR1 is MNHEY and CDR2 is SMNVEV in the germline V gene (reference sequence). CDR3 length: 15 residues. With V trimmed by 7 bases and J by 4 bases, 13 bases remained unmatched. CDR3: CASMVRGQSYYEQYF. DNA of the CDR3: TGTGCCAGCATGGTTCGGGGACAGTCCTATTACGAGCAGTACTTC.

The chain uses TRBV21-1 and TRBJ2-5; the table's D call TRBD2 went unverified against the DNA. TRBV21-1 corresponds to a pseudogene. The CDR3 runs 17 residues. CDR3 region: CASSKVGSGGLRETQYF. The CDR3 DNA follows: TGTGCCAGCAGCAAAGTTGGGTCGGGAGGGCTGCGGGAGACCCAGTACTTC.

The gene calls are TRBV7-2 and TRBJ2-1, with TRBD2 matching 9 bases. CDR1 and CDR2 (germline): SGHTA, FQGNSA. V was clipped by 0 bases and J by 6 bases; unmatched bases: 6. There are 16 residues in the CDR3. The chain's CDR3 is CASSLAAGGVGNEQFF. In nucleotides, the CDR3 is TGTGCCAGCAGCTTAGCAGCGGGAGGAGTTGGCAATGAGCAGTTCTTC.

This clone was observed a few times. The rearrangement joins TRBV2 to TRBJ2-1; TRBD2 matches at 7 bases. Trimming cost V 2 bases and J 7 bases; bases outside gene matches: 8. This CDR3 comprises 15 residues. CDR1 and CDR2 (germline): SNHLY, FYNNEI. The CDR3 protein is CASSELGGSGNEQFF. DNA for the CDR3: TGTGCCAGCAGTGAACTGGGCGGGAGTGGGAATGAGCAGTTCTTC.

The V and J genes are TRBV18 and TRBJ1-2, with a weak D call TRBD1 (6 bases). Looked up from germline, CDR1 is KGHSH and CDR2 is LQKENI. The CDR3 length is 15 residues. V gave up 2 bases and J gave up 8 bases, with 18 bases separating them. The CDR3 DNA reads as TGTGCCAGCTCACCATTTCAGGGGCGCGATTCCGGCTACACCTTC. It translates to CASSPFQGRDSGYTF.

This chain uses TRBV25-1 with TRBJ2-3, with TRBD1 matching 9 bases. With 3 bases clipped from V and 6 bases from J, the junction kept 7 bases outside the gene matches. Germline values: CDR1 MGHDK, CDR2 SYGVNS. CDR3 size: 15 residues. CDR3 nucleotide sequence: TGTGCCAGCAGTGATCTGACAGGGGGAGGGGATACGCAGTATTTT. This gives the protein CASSDLTGGGDTQYF.

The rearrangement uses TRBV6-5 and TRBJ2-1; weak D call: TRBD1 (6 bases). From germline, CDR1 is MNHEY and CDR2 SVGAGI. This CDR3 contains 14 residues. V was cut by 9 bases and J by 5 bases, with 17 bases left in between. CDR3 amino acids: CASKNRAPHNEQFF. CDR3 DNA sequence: TGTGCCAGTAAAAACAGGGCGCCCCACAATGAGCAGTTCTTC.

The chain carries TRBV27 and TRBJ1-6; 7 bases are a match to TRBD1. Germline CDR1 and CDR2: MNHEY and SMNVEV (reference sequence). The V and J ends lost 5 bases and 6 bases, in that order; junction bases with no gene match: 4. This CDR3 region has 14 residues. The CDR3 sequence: CASSRRQGNSPLHF. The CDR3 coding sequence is TGTGCCAGCAGTCGGAGACAGGGTAATTCACCCCTCCACTTT.

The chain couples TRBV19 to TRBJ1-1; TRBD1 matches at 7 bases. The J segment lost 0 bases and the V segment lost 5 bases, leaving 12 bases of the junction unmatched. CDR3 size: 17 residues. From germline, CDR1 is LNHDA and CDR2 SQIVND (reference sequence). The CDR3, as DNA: TGTGCCAGTAGTCCAACCCCACAGGGGAAGGTGAACACTGAAGCTTTCTTT. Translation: CASSPTPQGKVNTEAFF.